Presented here are 31 T cell receptor beta chains from one specimen sequenced in a study of somatic mutations in cytotoxic T cells in rheumatoid arthritis. Sequencing used immunoSEQ multiplex PCR; TCRdb keeps in-frame clones, though not all of them. The sample shows approximately 9,300 clones, around 90% of them seen only once. Material for sequencing was CD8+ T cells sorted from blood. All receptors derive from a woman younger than 30 with rheumatoid arthritis.

The rearrangement uses TRBV6-9 and TRBJ1-5; no clear D gene. The CDR3 consists of 15 residues. Germline CDR1 and CDR2: MNHGY and SVAAGI. V was cut by 5 bases and J by 1 base, with 12 bases left in between. The CDR3 is CASSEVAGSNQPQHF. The CDR3 DNA is TGTGCCAGCAGTGAGGTGGCGGGGAGCAATCAGCCCCAGCATTTT.

The chain combines TRBV5-1 with TRBJ2-7; D may be TRBD2 (5 bases). Trimming stripped 4 bases from V and 0 bases from J, with 11 bases between. The CDR3 totals 14 residues. Per germline, CDR1 SGHRS and CDR2 YFSETQ. This chain's CDR3 is CASSGEGSSYEQYF. In DNA form, the CDR3 reads TGCGCCAGCAGCGGAGAGGGAAGCTCCTACGAGCAGTACTTC.

This chain joins TRBV5-1 and TRBJ1-4; D perhaps matches TRBD1 (6 bases). The length of the CDR3 is 13 residues. Per germline, CDR1 SGHRS and CDR2 YFSETQ. V was clipped by 7 bases and J by 0 bases, with 7 bases between them. CDR3 region: CASSGATNEKLFF. The DNA for the CDR3 is TGCGCCAGCTCAGGGGCAACTAATGAAAAACTGTTTTTT.

This sequence joins TRBV6-5 and TRBJ2-3, with TRBD2 as a possible D gene (6 bases). CDR1 is MNHEY and CDR2 is SVGAGI in the germline V gene. Between the trimmed V and J ends, which lost 4 bases and 2 bases, there was a span of 10 bases. The length of the CDR3 is 14 residues. In DNA form, the CDR3 reads TGTGCCAGCAGTTCGGACTACTACACAGATACGCAGTATTTT. Translated: CASSSDYYTDTQYF.

The chain employs TRBV6-5 and TRBJ2-7; the match to TRBD2 covers 7 bases. Germline CDR1 is MNHEY and CDR2 is SVGAGI. With V trimmed by 0 bases and J by 1 base, 3 bases remained unmatched. The CDR3 covers 15 residues. CDR3 bases: TGTGCCAGCAGTTACTCGCCCGGGGGGTCCTACGAGCAGTACTTC. This encodes CASSYSPGGSYEQYF.

The chain has TRBV27 and TRBJ2-1, with 13 bases identical to TRBD2. The germline V gene encodes CDR1 MNHEY and CDR2 SMNVEV (reference sequence). This CDR3 contains 19 residues. J was trimmed by 3 bases and V by 7 bases; bases with no gene match: 15. The CDR3 DNA follows: TGTGCCAGCACGAGCCCACGGACTAGCGGGAGAGAGGGCTACAATGAGCAGTTCTTC. Residues: CASTSPRTSGREGYNEQFF.

This clone has only one observation. The gene calls are TRBV4-3 and TRBJ2-3, with 7 bases identical to TRBD2. Per germline, CDR1 LGHNA and CDR2 YSLEER. The V and J ends lost 0 bases and 2 bases, in that order; junction bases with no gene match: 8. The CDR3 runs 17 residues. This CDR3 is CASSQDGQAGFTDTQYF. CDR3 DNA sequence: TGCGCCAGCAGCCAAGATGGGCAAGCGGGGTTCACAGATACGCAGTATTTT.

V usage is TRBV5-1 and J usage is TRBJ2-4; D is perhaps TRBD1 (6 bases). The V end lost 7 bases, the J end lost 5 bases, and 13 bases lay between the germline ends. This CDR3 is built from 13 residues. Per germline, CDR1 SGHRS and CDR2 YFSETQ. CDR3 residues: CASLGDNQNIQYF. The CDR3, as DNA: TGCGCCAGCCTTGGGGACAACCAAAACATTCAGTACTTC.

V is TRBV6-5 and J is TRBJ1-1; D gene ambiguous. Trimming removed 8 bases from V and 0 bases from J, with 10 bases in between. This CDR3 is 13 amino acids long. Per the germline V gene, CDR1 is MNHEY and CDR2 is SVGAGI. Written as DNA, the CDR3 is TGTGCCAGCGGAGTGGCCTTGAACACTGAAGCTTTCTTT. It codes for CASGVALNTEAFF.

This chain uses TRBV27 with TRBJ2-1, with 11 bases matching TRBD2. The CDR3 runs to 14 residues. The ends lost 7 bases at V and 9 bases at J; junction bases unmatched: 8. Germline CDR1 is MNHEY and CDR2 is SMNVEV (reference sequence). The CDR3 nucleotides are TGTGCCAGCATTCTAGCGGGAGGAGGGGGTGAGCAGTTCTTC. It encodes CASILAGGGGEQFF.

J is TRBJ1-5 and V is TRBV4-3; D is undetermined. Germline CDR1 is LGHNA and CDR2 is YSLEER. V was shortened by 1 base and J by 7 bases, with 17 bases between the two germline ends. There are 16 residues in the CDR3. CDR3 protein: CASSQGPLSNSQPQHF. The CDR3 region has the DNA TGCGCCAGCAGCCAAGGCCCCCTGTCTAACTCGCAGCCCCAGCATTTT.

This chain connects TRBV5-4 to TRBJ2-3, with a tentative D call TRBD2 (6 bases). Trimming left V 2 bases short and J 0 bases short, with 10 bases between. The V gene's germline CDR1 is SGHNT and CDR2 YYREEE (reference sequence). This CDR3 has 15 amino acids. In DNA form, the CDR3 reads TGTGCCAGCAGCTTAGGCGGGGCGAGCACAGATACGCAGTATTTT. This gives the protein CASSLGGASTDTQYF.

About this clone itself: The same CDR3 arises from other DNA sequences in this sample as well. This chain joins TRBV19 and TRBJ2-7; 12 positions match TRBD2. The CDR3 runs 18 residues. Germline CDR1 and CDR2: LNHDA and SQIVND (reference sequence). Trimming took 8 bases from V and 5 from J; bases not matched to a gene: 19. The CDR3 is CASARRGRRGLAGNEQYF. CDR3 in DNA: TGTGCCAGTGCCAGACGAGGGAGGAGAGGACTAGCGGGAAACGAGCAGTACTTC.

This chain uses TRBV4-2 with TRBJ2-5; 12 nucleotides agree with TRBD2. With 0 bases clipped from V and 5 bases from J, the junction kept 13 bases outside the gene matches. CDR1 and CDR2 from the germline V gene are LGHNA and YNFKEQ. This CDR3 has 19 amino acids. The CDR3 nucleotides read TGTGCCAGCAGCCAAGATCCGAGGCTAGCGGGAGGGCCATCGGAGACCCAGTACTTC. Translation gives CASSQDPRLAGGPSETQYF.

The chain recombines TRBV11-2 with TRBJ2-7; D might be TRBD2 (5 bases). The CDR3 consists of 13 residues. The germline CDR1 and CDR2 sequences are SGHAT and FQNNGV. V lost 6 bases and J lost 3, with 12 bases in between. The CDR3 is CASSPSRGYEQYF. The CDR3 DNA is TGTGCCAGCAGTCCAAGCCGGGGCTACGAGCAGTACTTC.

The chain links TRBV29-1 to TRBJ1-1; D possibly corresponds to TRBD1 (5 bases). The germline CDR1 and CDR2 sequences are SQVTM and ANQGSEA. V was trimmed by 5 bases and J by 7 bases, leaving 14 bases between them. The CDR3 is made up of 12 amino acids. The CDR3 DNA reads as TGCAGCGTTCTGATGGAAAGGGGTGAAGCTTTCTTT. This sequence encodes CSVLMERGEAFF.

The rearrangement uses TRBV6-5 and TRBJ2-7, with a possible D match to TRBD1 (6 bases). This CDR3 is 14 amino acids long. CDR1 MNHEY and CDR2 SVGAGI come from the germline V gene. The V and J ends lost 6 bases and 2 bases respectively, with 14 bases between them. CDR3 sequence: CASSYRERTYEQYF. DNA for the CDR3: TGTGCCAGCAGCTACAGGGAGAGGACCTACGAGCAGTACTTC.

A note on this clone: Additional DNA sequences in this sample encode the identical CDR3. The chain has TRBV9 and TRBJ2-1; 11 nucleotides line up with TRBD2. CDR1 and CDR2 (germline): SGDLS, YYNGEE. This CDR3 has 18 residues. Germline trimming cut 4 bases from V and 3 bases from J; bases unmatched to any gene: 12. The CDR3 spells CASSPKDLAGGYYNEQFF. The CDR3 DNA reads as TGTGCCAGCAGCCCGAAGGACCTAGCGGGGGGTTACTACAATGAGCAGTTCTTC.

The chain joins TRBV7-9 to TRBJ2-1, with TRBD2 as a possible D gene (6 bases). CDR1 is SEHNR, CDR2 FQNEAQ, per germline (reference sequence). The length of the CDR3 is 15 residues. Trimming shortened V by 3 bases and J by 0 bases, and 9 bases separated the two germline ends. This CDR3 reads CASSFSGNSYNEQFF. CDR3 DNA: TGTGCCAGCAGCTTTAGCGGAAACTCCTACAATGAGCAGTTCTTC.

The chain uses TRBV11-2 and TRBJ1-2; TRBD1 aligns across 9 bases. J lost 7 bases, V lost 5 bases, and 5 bases had no gene match. The CDR3 loop spans 13 amino acids. CDR1 and CDR2 (germline): SGHAT, FQNNGV. CDR3 sequence (DNA): TGTGCCAGCAGCCGTGACAGGGGGATTGGCTACACCTTC. This gives the protein CASSRDRGIGYTF.

The chain couples TRBV28 to TRBJ2-4; 8 nucleotides align to TRBD1. V was clipped by 5 bases and J by 8 bases; unmatched bases: 11. The CDR3 totals 15 residues. The V gene's germline CDR1 is MDHEN and CDR2 SYDVKM. CDR3 DNA sequence: TGTGCCAGCAGTCTCATAACGACAGGGGAGGACATTCAGTACTTC. Amino acids: CASSLITTGEDIQYF.

The chain recombines TRBV2 with TRBJ1-2; 8 bases fit TRBD1. Trimming at V came to 7 bases and at J to 8 bases, leaving 18 bases not matched to a gene. Germline V CDR1 and CDR2: SNHLY, FYNNEI. CDR3 size: 16 residues. The CDR3: CASTLSRGLNLSGYTF. The DNA of the CDR3 is TGTGCCAGCACCCTCAGCAGGGGGCTGAACCTTTCCGGCTACACCTTC.

The rearrangement uses TRBV11-2 and TRBJ1-3, with D unresolved. With 4 bases removed from V and 3 bases from J, the gap between germline ends came to 13 bases. CDR3 size: 15 residues. The germline V gene encodes CDR1 SGHAT and CDR2 FQNNGV. CDR3 sequence reads: CASSSLQDYGNTIYF. The CDR3, as DNA: TGTGCCAGCAGCTCGCTCCAGGATTATGGAAACACCATATATTTT.

This clone was seen a single time. As DNA, the CDR3 is TGTGCCAGCAGCTTGAAGGGCGCGGGGTATGAAAAACTGTTTTTT. Translating it yields CASSLKGAGYEKLFF. V and J are TRBV5-4 and TRBJ1-4; D gene uncertain. The CDR3 totals 15 residues. Germline CDR1 reads SGHNT; CDR2 reads YYREEE (reference sequence). Deletions cut 1 base from V and 6 bases from J, with 13 bases between. Complete variable domain (other parts from reference TRBV5-4 and TRBJ1-4): ETGVTQSPTHLIKTRGQQVTLRCSSQSGHNTVSWYQQALGQGPQFIFQYYREEENGRGNFPPRFSGLQFPNYSSELNVNALELDDSALYLCASSLKGAGYEKLFFGSGTQLSVL.

The chain employs TRBV27 and TRBJ2-7; 7 nucleotides agree with TRBD1. V was clipped by 5 bases and J by 6 bases; unmatched bases: 19. Germline CDR1 is MNHEY and CDR2 is SMNVEV (reference sequence). This CDR3 comprises 17 residues. CDR3 DNA sequence: TGTGCCAGCAGTCAACATCTGTGGACAGGCCTCAAGGGCGAGCAGTACTTC. Protein: CASSQHLWTGLKGEQYF.

The chain joins TRBV6-5 to TRBJ1-2, with D possibly being TRBD1 (5 bases). V dropped 7 bases and J dropped 4 bases, with 10 bases sitting between them. The germline V gene has CDR1 MNHEY and CDR2 SVGAGI. The CDR3 spans 12 residues. CDR3 loop: CASTPGGYGYTF. The CDR3 DNA reads TGTGCCAGCACCCCGGGGGGCTATGGCTACACCTTC.

V is TRBV11-2 and J is TRBJ2-1; D is unresolved. Trimming left V 2 bases short and J 7 bases short, with 6 bases between. The CDR3 covers 12 residues. The germline gives CDR1 SGHAT, CDR2 FQNNGV. The DNA of the CDR3 is TGTGCCAGCAGCTTAATCGGGAATGAGCAGTTCTTC. Its protein product is CASSLIGNEQFF.

V gene TRBV13 combines with J gene TRBJ1-1; 7 nucleotides match TRBD1. Germline CDR1 is PRHDT and CDR2 is FYEKMQ (reference sequence). Trimming removed 3 bases from V and 3 bases from J; junction bases left unmatched: 7. This CDR3 is 15 amino acids long. The CDR3: CASSFGVRGDTEAFF. In DNA form, the CDR3 reads TGTGCCAGCAGCTTCGGCGTCAGGGGGGACACTGAAGCTTTCTTT.

The rearrangement joins TRBV2 to TRBJ2-7, with TRBD2 identical over 7 bases. Looked up from germline, CDR1 is SNHLY and CDR2 is FYNNEI. V shed 4 bases, J shed 4 bases, and the junction held 1 base outside the gene matches. CDR3 length equals 12 residues. CDR3 sequence reads: CASSGGGYEQYF. The CDR3 nucleotides are TGTGCCAGCAGTGGGGGGGGGTACGAGCAGTACTTC. The full variable domain, completed using reference TRBV2 and TRBJ2-7, is EPEVTQTPSHQVTQMGQEVILRCVPISNHLYFYWYRQILGQKVEFLVSFYNNEISEKSEIFDDQFSVERPDGSNFTLKIRSTKLEDSAMYFCASSGGGYEQYFGPGTRLTVT.

This chain links TRBV9 with TRBJ1-2; D not resolved. V lost 3 bases to trimming and J lost 0 bases, with 15 bases between them. The germline V gene has CDR1 SGDLS and CDR2 YYNGEE. The CDR3 runs 16 residues. CDR3 DNA sequence: TGTGCCAGCAGCGACCAGGCCTGGAAAACTAACTATGGCTACACCTTC. Translated: CASSDQAWKTNYGYTF.

The CDR3 nucleotides read TGTGCCACCAGCAGTTCCGACGCGGGCCCGGTGAGCGGGCTGTTTTTT. Protein sequence: CATSSSDAGPVSGLFF. The chain couples TRBV15 to TRBJ1-4, with D uncertain. V lost 3 bases to trimming and J lost 14 bases, with 25 bases between them. The CDR3 covers 16 residues. Germline CDR1 reads LNHNV; CDR2 reads YYDKDF (reference sequence).